This T cell receptor (beta chain) was sequenced in a study of blood T cell repertoires in COVID-19. Study at large: Spain, Italy and the United States supplied samples that represented acute and convalescent COVID-19. The cDNA or gDNA used as material had been derived from T cells, B-cell-depleted T cells, or PBMCs.

Germline lookup yields CDR1 LNHDA and CDR2 SQIVND (reference sequence). Trimming took off 5 bases at V and 0 bases at J, with 13 bases between the two ends. The CDR3 loop spans 15 amino acids. Measured with immunoSEQ multiplex PCR; TCRdb has only the in-frame clones, and not every one. The data hold 100,000 or so clones, with less than 95% observed a single time. The rearrangement links TRBV19 to TRBJ1-1, with D maybe TRBD1 (5 bases). This receptor was taken from a human donor with active COVID-19. The donor label of this sample is uncertain. The sequenced sample was peripheral blood. CDR3 DNA: TGTGCCAGTAGTCCGGGCCGGGACTTGAACACTGAAGCTTTCTTT. Protein product: CASSPGRDLNTEAFF.